The clone carrying this T cell receptor (beta chain) was counted only a few times. The sample originates from a study of early T cells in non-severe SARS-CoV-2 infection. As for the study in general: RNA in bulk from unsorted whole blood was sequenced, and chains were unpaired.

Individual cDNA molecules received unique molecular identifiers during library preparation. MiXCR, run by TCRdb on the 5' RACE reads, gives a single entry per CDR3 protein. The sample holds 100,000 to 120,000 distinct CDR3 sequences, roughly an eighth seen once. The V gene end was trimmed by 8 bases and the J gene end by 3 bases; junction bases not matched to a gene: 3. Germline V CDR1 and CDR2: MDHEN, SYDVKM. The CDR3 contains 12 residues. The sample in question was whole blood, obtained at baseline. The rearrangement uses TRBV28 and TRBJ1-2; TRBD1 aligns across 7 bases. This TCR came from an adult who was a healthcare worker with PCR-confirmed SARS-CoV-2 infection or an uninfected control (not recorded which). CDR3 nucleotides: TGTGCCAGCGCGACAGGGTACTATGGCTACACCTTC. Encoded protein: CASATGYYGYTF.